A single sample gave rise to the 14 T cell receptor beta chains below, sequenced in a study of blood T cell repertoires in COVID-19. The method was immunoSEQ multiplex PCR; TCRdb's version includes in-frame clones alone and lacks a portion of them. Among 150,000 to 200,000 clones, about nine tenths were seen once, and the ten largest hold about a tenth. Sequences were obtained from peripheral blood. The receptor source for this set is a woman aged 60 to 75 with COVID-19, enrolled during active disease.

The gene calls are TRBV2 and TRBJ1-2; D is ambiguous. CDR1 is SNHLY, CDR2 FYNNEI, per germline. Trimming removed 3 bases from V and 8 bases from J, with 10 bases in between. The length of the CDR3 is 12 residues. The CDR3 reads CASSDGFGGYTF. CDR3 nucleotides: TGTGCCAGCAGTGACGGGTTCGGCGGCTACACCTTC.

The J gene is TRBJ2-3, the V gene TRBV7-3, with 12 bases that match TRBD2. This CDR3 has 15 amino acids. Germline V lookup: CDR1 SGHTA, CDR2 FQGTGA. V trimming: 3 bases; J trimming: 4 bases; junction bases outside the gene matches: 2. In DNA form, the CDR3 reads TGTGCCAGCAGCTTCCTAGCGGGAGGGGCAGATACGCAGTATTTT. Encoded protein: CASSFLAGGADTQYF.

This chain joins TRBV19 and TRBJ2-5; TRBD1 agrees at 8 bases. Germline-derived CDR1 and CDR2 are LNHDA and SQIVND (reference sequence). The CDR3 length is 13 residues. The ends lost 10 bases at V and 5 bases at J; junction bases unmatched: 9. The CDR3 protein is CATADRGVETQYF. The CDR3 DNA reads TGTGCCACCGCTGACAGGGGAGTCGAGACCCAGTACTTC. Together with reference TRBV19 and TRBJ2-5, the CDR3 gives the full variable domain: DGGITQSPKYLFRKEGQNVTLSCEQNLNHDAMYWYRQDPGQGLRLIYYSQIVNDFQKGDIAEGYSVSREKKESFPLTVTSAQKNPTAFYLCATADRGVETQYFGPGTRLLVL.

Comments on this clone: This CDR3 is also generated by other DNA sequences in the sample. This chain uses TRBV18 with TRBJ2-3; 10 positions match TRBD1. CDR1 and CDR2 from the germline V gene are KGHSH and LQKENI. The CDR3 has 15 amino acids. V was clipped by 3 bases and J by 1 base; unmatched bases: 1. The CDR3: CASSPGTGGTDTQYF. DNA for the CDR3: TGTGCCAGCTCACCGGGGACAGGGGGCACAGATACGCAGTATTTT. Variable domain in full (rest from reference TRBV18 and TRBJ2-3): NAGVMQNPRHLVRRRGQEARLRCSPMKGHSHVYWYRQLPEEGLKFMVYLQKENIIDESGMPKERFSAEFPKEGPSILRIQQVVRGDSAAYFCASSPGTGGTDTQYFGPGTRLTVL.

This clone has only one observation. J is TRBJ1-2 and V is TRBV6-1; 8 nucleotides agree with TRBD1. Germline lookup yields CDR1 MNHNS and CDR2 SASEGT. This CDR3 comprises 16 residues. The J segment lost 4 bases and the V segment lost 6 bases, leaving 13 bases of the junction unmatched. The DNA for the CDR3 is TGTGCCAGCAGAGAATCCGGGACAGGAGATATCTATGGCTACACCTTC. Residues: CASRESGTGDIYGYTF.

The V call is TRBV4-3, the J call TRBJ1-2, with a weak D call TRBD1 (5 bases). The CDR3 spans 15 residues. V lost 2 bases and J lost 0, with 10 bases in between. Looked up from germline, CDR1 is LGHNA and CDR2 is YSLEER. The chain's CDR3 is CASSQMTAPNYGYTF. CDR3 in DNA: TGCGCCAGCAGCCAAATGACAGCCCCTAACTATGGCTACACCTTC.

The V gene is TRBV18, the J gene TRBJ1-5; 9 nucleotides match TRBD1. The CDR3 is 15 residues long. With V trimmed by 5 bases and J by 3 bases, 5 bases remained unmatched. The germline CDR1 and CDR2 sequences are KGHSH and LQKENI. As DNA, the CDR3 is TGTGCCAGCTCAGGCGGGACAGGGACCAATCAGCCCCAGCATTTT. Protein: CASSGGTGTNQPQHF.

This rearrangement joins TRBV6-9 to TRBJ1-4; perhaps TRBD1 as D (5 bases). V dropped 4 bases and J dropped 5 bases, with 14 bases sitting between them. The CDR3 covers 15 residues. Germline loops: CDR1 MNHGY, CDR2 SVAAGI. The CDR3 bases are TGTGCCAGCAGTTCTAAGACAGCCGTCAATGAAAAACTGTTTTTT. This translates into CASSSKTAVNEKLFF.

V and J are TRBV6-2 or TRBV6-3 and TRBJ1-2; possibly TRBD1 for D (6 bases). CDR3 size: 12 residues. V dropped 6 bases and J dropped 9 bases, with 14 bases sitting between them. In germline, CDR1 is MNHEY, CDR2 SVGEGT. The CDR3 sequence is CASSEQGNRYTF. The CDR3 nucleotides read TGTGCCAGCAGCGAACAGGGTAATCGCTACACCTTC.

This chain joins TRBV27 and TRBJ2-7; D may be TRBD1 (6 bases). V was shortened by 5 bases and J by 6 bases, with 8 bases between the two germline ends. Per the germline V gene, CDR1 is MNHEY and CDR2 is SMNVEV (reference sequence). This CDR3 region has 11 residues. CDR3 sequence (DNA): TGTGCCAGCAGTACAGGGACCGAGCAGTACTTC. Translated: CASSTGTEQYF.

The chain links TRBV18 to TRBJ1-4, with 10 positions matching TRBD1. The V segment lost 0 bases and the J segment 7 bases; nucleotides outside the gene matches: 11. The germline V gene encodes CDR1 KGHSH and CDR2 LQKENI. The CDR3 has 18 residues. CDR3 sequence (DNA): TGTGCCAGCTCACCACCTGGGACAGGGGTGTCTTTAAGTGAAAAACTGTTTTTT. Protein product: CASSPPGTGVSLSEKLFF.

The J gene is TRBJ2-3, the V gene TRBV4-3, with D possibly TRBD2 on 6 matching bases. V was trimmed by 1 base and J by 3 bases, leaving 11 bases between them. Germline lookup yields CDR1 LGHNA and CDR2 YSLEER. CDR3 length: 15 amino acids. CDR3 sequence (DNA): TGCGCCAGCAGCCAAGGGGCCGGGAGAACAGATACGCAGTATTTT. It specifies CASSQGAGRTDTQYF.

The chain uses TRBV28 and TRBJ2-5, with 7 bases that match TRBD2. V dropped 7 bases and J dropped 5; count of bases not matched to a gene: 10. Germline CDR1 reads MDHEN; CDR2 reads SYDVKM. The length of the CDR3 is 14 residues. The CDR3 nucleotides are TGTGCCAGCACCTTACGTAGCGGGTTGGAGACCCAGTACTTC. The encoded protein is CASTLRSGLETQYF.

The CDR3 reads CASSIDYAGGYTF. CDR3 sequence (DNA): TGTGCCAGTAGTATAGATTATGCGGGTGGCTACACCTTC. The genes are TRBV19 and TRBJ1-2; the D is unclear. V was clipped by 0 bases and J by 7 bases, with 9 bases between them. This CDR3 has 13 amino acids. Germline CDR1 reads LNHDA; CDR2 reads SQIVND (reference sequence).